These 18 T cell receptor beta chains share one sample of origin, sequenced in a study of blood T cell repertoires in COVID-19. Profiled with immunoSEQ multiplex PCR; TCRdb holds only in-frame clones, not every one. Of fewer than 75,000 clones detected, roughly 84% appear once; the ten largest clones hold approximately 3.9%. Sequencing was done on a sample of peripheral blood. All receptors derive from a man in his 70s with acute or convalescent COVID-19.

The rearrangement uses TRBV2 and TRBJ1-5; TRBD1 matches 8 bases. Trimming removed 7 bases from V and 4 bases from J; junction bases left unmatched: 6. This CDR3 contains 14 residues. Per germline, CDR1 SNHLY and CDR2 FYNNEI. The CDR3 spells CASKERQGNQPQHF. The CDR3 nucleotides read TGTGCCAGCAAGGAGAGACAGGGGAATCAGCCCCAGCATTTT.

The CDR3 nucleotides are TGTGCCAGCAGCCCGGGACTAGCGGGGGCCTTCACAGATACGCAGTATTTT. It encodes CASSPGLAGAFTDTQYF. The chain employs TRBV7-3 and TRBJ2-3; 14 bases agree with TRBD2. The V and J ends lost 5 bases and 2 bases, in that order; junction bases with no gene match: 6. The CDR3 length is 17 residues. Looked up from germline, CDR1 is SGHTA and CDR2 is FQGTGA.

The CDR3 is CASSLVRQRTANTEAFF. CDR3 sequence (DNA): TGTGCCAGCAGCTTAGTTAGACAGAGAACTGCGAACACTGAAGCTTTCTTT. The V gene is TRBV5-6, the J gene TRBJ1-1, with TRBD1 as a possible D gene (5 bases). The CDR3 is made up of 17 amino acids. In germline, CDR1 is SGHDT, CDR2 YYEEEE. V dropped 2 bases and J dropped 1 base, with 18 bases sitting between them.

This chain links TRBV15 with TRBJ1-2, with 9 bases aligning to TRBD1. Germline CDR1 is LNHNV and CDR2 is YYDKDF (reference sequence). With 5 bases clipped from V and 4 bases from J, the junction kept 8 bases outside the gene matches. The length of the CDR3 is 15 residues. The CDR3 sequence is CATSEGQGYSYGYTF. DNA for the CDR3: TGTGCCACCAGCGAAGGACAGGGGTATAGCTATGGCTACACCTTC. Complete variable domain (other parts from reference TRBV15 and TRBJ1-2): DAMVIQNPRYQVTQFGKPVTLSCSQTLNHNVMYWYQQKSSQAPKLLFHYYDKDFNNEADTPDNFQSRRPNTSFCFLDIRSPGLGDTAMYLCATSEGQGYSYGYTFGSGTRLTVV.

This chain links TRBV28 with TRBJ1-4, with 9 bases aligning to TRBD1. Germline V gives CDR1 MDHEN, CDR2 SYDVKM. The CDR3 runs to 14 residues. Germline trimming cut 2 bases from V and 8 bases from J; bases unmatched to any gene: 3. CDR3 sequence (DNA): TGTGCCAGCAGTTTAGACAGGGGGAGGGAAAAACTGTTTTTT. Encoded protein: CASSLDRGREKLFF.

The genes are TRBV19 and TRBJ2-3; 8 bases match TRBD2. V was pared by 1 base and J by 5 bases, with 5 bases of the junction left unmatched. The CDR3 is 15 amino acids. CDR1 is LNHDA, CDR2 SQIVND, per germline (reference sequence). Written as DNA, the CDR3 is TGTGCCAGTAGTATAGCGGGCGCGGGGGGAGATACGCAGTATTTT. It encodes CASSIAGAGGDTQYF. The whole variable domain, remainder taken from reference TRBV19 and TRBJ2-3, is DGGITQSPKYLFRKEGQNVTLSCEQNLNHDAMYWYRQDPGQGLRLIYYSQIVNDFQKGDIAEGYSVSREKKESFPLTVTSAQKNPTAFYLCASSIAGAGGDTQYFGPGTRLTVL.

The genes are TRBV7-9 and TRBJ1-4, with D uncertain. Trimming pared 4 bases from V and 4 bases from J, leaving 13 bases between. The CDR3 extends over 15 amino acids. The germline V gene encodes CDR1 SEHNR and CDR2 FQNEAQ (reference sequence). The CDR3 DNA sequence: TGTGCCAGCAGCTCCCGAAACATCGATAATGAAAAACTGTTTTTT. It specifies CASSSRNIDNEKLFF.

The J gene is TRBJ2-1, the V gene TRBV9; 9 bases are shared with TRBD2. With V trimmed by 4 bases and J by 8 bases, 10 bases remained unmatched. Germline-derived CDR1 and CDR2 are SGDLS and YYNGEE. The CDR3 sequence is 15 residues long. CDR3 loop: CASSTLGLAHYEQFF. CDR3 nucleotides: TGTGCCAGCAGCACCCTGGGACTAGCTCACTATGAGCAGTTCTTC. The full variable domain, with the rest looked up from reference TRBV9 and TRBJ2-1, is DSGVTQTPKHLITATGQRVTLRCSPRSGDLSVYWYQQSLDQGLQFLIQYYNGEERAKGNILERFSAQQFPDLHSELNLSSLELGDSALYFCASSTLGLAHYEQFFGPGTRLTVL.

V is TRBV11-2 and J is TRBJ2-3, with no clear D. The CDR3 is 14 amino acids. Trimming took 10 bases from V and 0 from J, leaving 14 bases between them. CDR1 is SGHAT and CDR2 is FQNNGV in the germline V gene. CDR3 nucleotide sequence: TGTGCCACCCAACAGTGGAATAGCACAGATACGCAGTATTTT. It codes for CATQQWNSTDTQYF. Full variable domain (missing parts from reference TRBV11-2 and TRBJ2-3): EAGVAQSPRYKIIEKRQSVAFWCNPISGHATLYWYQQILGQGPKLLIQFQNNGVVDDSQLPKDRFSAERLKGVDSTLKIQPAKLEDSAVYLCATQQWNSTDTQYFGPGTRLTVL.

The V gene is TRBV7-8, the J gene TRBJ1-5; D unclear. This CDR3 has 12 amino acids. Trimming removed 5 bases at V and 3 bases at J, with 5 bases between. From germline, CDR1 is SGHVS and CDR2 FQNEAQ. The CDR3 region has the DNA TGTGCCAGCAGCCCGTTCAATCAGCCCCAGCATTTT. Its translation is CASSPFNQPQHF.

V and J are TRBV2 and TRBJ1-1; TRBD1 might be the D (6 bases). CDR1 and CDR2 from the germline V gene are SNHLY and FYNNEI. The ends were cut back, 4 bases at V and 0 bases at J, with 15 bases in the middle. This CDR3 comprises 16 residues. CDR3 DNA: TGTGCCAGCAGTGGGGGGGGCCCCTCCATGAACACTGAAGCTTTCTTT. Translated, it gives CASSGGGPSMNTEAFF.

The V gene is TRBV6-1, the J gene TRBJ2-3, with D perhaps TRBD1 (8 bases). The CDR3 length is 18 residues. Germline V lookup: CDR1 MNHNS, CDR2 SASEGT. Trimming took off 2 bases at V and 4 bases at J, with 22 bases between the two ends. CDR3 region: CASSERTGTILAPDTQYF. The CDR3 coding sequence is TGTGCCAGCAGTGAAAGGACAGGGACTATACTGGCACCAGATACGCAGTATTTT.

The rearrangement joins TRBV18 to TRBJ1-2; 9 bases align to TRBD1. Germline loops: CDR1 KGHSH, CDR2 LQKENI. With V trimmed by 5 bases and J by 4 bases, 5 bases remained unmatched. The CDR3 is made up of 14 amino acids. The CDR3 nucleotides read TGTGCCAGCTCATCTAGGACAGGGGCCTATGGCTACACCTTC. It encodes CASSSRTGAYGYTF.

The CDR3 DNA sequence: TGTGCCAGCAGCCAAGGGAGTTCACCCCTCCACTTT. Protein: CASSQGSSPLHF. The chain combines TRBV3-1 (or the pseudogene TRBV3-2) with TRBJ1-6, with unresolved D. V was shortened by 1 base and J by 9 bases, with 4 bases between the two germline ends. Germline V gene sequence: CDR1 LGHDT, CDR2 YNNKEL (reference sequence). This CDR3 is 12 amino acids long.

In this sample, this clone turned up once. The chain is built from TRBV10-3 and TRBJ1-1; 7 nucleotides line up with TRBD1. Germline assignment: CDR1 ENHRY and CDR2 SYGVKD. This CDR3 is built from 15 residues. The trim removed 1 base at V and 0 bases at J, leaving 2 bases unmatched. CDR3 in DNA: TGTGCCATCAGTGAGTTGGACAGGATGAACACTGAAGCTTTCTTT. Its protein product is CAISELDRMNTEAFF.

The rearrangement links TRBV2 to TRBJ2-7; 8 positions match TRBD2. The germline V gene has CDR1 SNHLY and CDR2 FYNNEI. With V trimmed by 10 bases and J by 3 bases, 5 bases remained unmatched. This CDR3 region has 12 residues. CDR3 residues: CATARGDYEQYF. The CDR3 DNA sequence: TGTGCCACGGCGCGGGGGGACTACGAGCAGTACTTC.

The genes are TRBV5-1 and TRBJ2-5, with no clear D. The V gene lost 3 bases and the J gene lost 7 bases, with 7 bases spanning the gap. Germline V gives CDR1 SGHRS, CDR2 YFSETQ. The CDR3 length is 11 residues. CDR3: CASSSGSTQYF. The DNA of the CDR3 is TGCGCCAGCAGCTCCGGTTCGACCCAGTACTTC.

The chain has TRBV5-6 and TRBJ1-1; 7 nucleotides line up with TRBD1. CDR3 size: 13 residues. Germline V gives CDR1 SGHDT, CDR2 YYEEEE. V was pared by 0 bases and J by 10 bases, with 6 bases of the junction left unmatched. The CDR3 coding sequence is TGTGCCAGCAGCTTGGGGTTAAACAGGGGAGCTTTCTTT. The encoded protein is CASSLGLNRGAFF.